These 25 T cell receptor beta chains originate from one sample sequenced in a study of monozygotic twins with inflammatory bowel disease. TCRdb re-called the 5' RACE reads and shows each CDR3 protein once, DNA omitted. This specimen shows about 420,000 distinct CDR3 sequences; the ten leading clones hold roughly 2.5%. Sequenced: blood. These receptor sequences come from a human donor with ulcerative colitis or Crohn's disease, or a healthy co-twin of an affected twin (not recorded which).

The CDR3 region is CSALDMKETQYF. The chain is built from TRBV20-1 and TRBJ2-5. The germline CDR1 and CDR2 sequences are DFQATT and SNEGSKA (reference sequence). CDR3 length: 12 residues.

The chain couples TRBV4-1 to TRBJ2-1; there is no DNA to check the TCRdb D call of TRBD2. This CDR3 region has 13 residues. Per germline, CDR1 MGHRA and CDR2 YSYEKL. The CDR3: CASGGLAGNEQFF.

J is TRBJ2-7 and V is TRBV5-6; absent DNA, TCRdb's TRBD1 call cannot be checked. In germline, CDR1 is SGHDT, CDR2 YYEEEE. The CDR3 is 15 amino acids. CDR3 loop: CASSANRGGNYEQYF.

The chain carries TRBV19 and TRBJ2-2; without DNA, the TCRdb call of TRBD2 cannot be checked. The CDR3 has 19 amino acids. From germline, CDR1 is LNHDA and CDR2 SQIVND (reference sequence). The chain's CDR3 is CASTYLRVSGRWNTGELFF.

The V call is TRBV7-6, the J call TRBJ2-7; TCRdb lists TRBD1, though no DNA is available to test this call. CDR1 SGHVS and CDR2 FNYEAQ come from the germline V gene. The CDR3 length is 14 residues. The CDR3 loop reads CASSPPGRTYEQYF.

This sequence joins TRBV28 and TRBJ2-2; TCRdb proposes TRBD2, but this gene call is untestable without DNA. This CDR3 has 14 amino acids. CDR1 and CDR2 from the germline V gene are MDHEN and SYDVKM. CDR3 protein: CASNLAGNTGELFF.

The chain employs TRBV5-1 and TRBJ2-7; TCRdb outputs TRBD1, but without DNA this stays unchecked. The germline CDR1 and CDR2 sequences are SGHRS and YFSETQ. The CDR3 runs 14 residues. CDR3 protein: CASSRGDSSYEQYF.

CDR3 loop: CASSLLAGAHAYNEQFF. The chain is built from TRBV7-9 and TRBJ2-1; lacking DNA, the TRBD2 call made by TCRdb goes unchecked. The CDR3 spans 17 residues. Germline-derived CDR1 and CDR2 are SEHNR and FQNEAQ (reference sequence).

The chain combines TRBV27 with TRBJ2-7; the D gene TCRdb calls, TRBD2, cannot be checked with no DNA. This CDR3 region has 15 residues. CDR1 is MNHEY, CDR2 SMNVEV, per germline (reference sequence). CDR3 in amino acids: CASSPSGFRSYEQYF.

The chain combines TRBV5-1 with TRBJ2-1; there is no DNA to check the TCRdb D call of TRBD1. Germline V gives CDR1 SGHRS, CDR2 YFSETQ. The CDR3 consists of 16 residues. CDR3 in amino acids: CASSTRTEGTHNEQFF.

The chain employs TRBV7-9 and TRBJ2-4; TCRdb selects TRBD2, and the lack of DNA leaves this call unchecked. The germline V gene encodes CDR1 SEHNR and CDR2 FQNEAQ (reference sequence). This CDR3 region has 14 residues. The CDR3 sequence: CASSLETGADIQYF.

The chain recombines TRBV21-1 with TRBJ2-4; the TCRdb D gene call, TRBD1, has no DNA to confirm it. TRBV21-1 constitutes a pseudogene. This CDR3 is 19 amino acids long. CDR3 protein: CASSKVGRGNRIAKNIQYF.

This chain joins TRBV30 and TRBJ2-7; TCRdb's D call, TRBD1, is unchecked because there is no DNA. The CDR3 runs 13 residues. Germline loops: CDR1 GTSNPN, CDR2 SVGIG (reference sequence). The CDR3 sequence is CACTGTVRGEQYF.

This sequence joins TRBV27 and TRBJ2-1; TCRdb indicates TRBD1, and absent DNA this call remains unverified. Per the germline V gene, CDR1 is MNHEY and CDR2 is SMNVEV (reference sequence). The CDR3 contains 14 residues. The CDR3 reads CASSYRSGYMEQFF.

The chain combines TRBV27 with TRBJ2-5; TCRdb outputs TRBD1, but without DNA this stays unchecked. CDR3 length: 13 residues. CDR1 MNHEY and CDR2 SMNVEV come from the germline V gene (reference sequence). CDR3 in amino acids: CASSIQGQGAQYF.

This CDR3 is CASSWQWGVTGELFF. The genes are TRBV7-2 and TRBJ2-2; TCRdb names TRBD1, which stays unverified in the absence of DNA. The CDR3 totals 15 residues. Germline values: CDR1 SGHTA, CDR2 FQGNSA.

This chain uses TRBV7-2 with TRBJ1-6. The CDR3 sequence is 13 residues long. Germline V CDR1 and CDR2: SGHTA, FQGNSA. The CDR3 loop is CASGGDLRSPLHF.

This chain links TRBV20-1 with TRBJ1-6; without DNA, the TCRdb call of TRBD1 cannot be checked. Germline assignment: CDR1 DFQATT and CDR2 SNEGSKA (reference sequence). The length of the CDR3 is 13 residues. Here the CDR3 reads CSAPETGYSPLHF.

The chain has TRBV27 and TRBJ2-3; TCRdb gives TRBD1 as the D gene, but with no DNA this cannot be confirmed. The CDR3 covers 15 residues. Germline CDR1 and CDR2: MNHEY and SMNVEV (reference sequence). CDR3 sequence: CASRQGVASTDTQYF.

The chain has TRBV2 and TRBJ2-1; there is no DNA to check the TCRdb D call of TRBD2. Germline V gene lookup returns CDR1 SNHLY and CDR2 FYNNEI. The CDR3 contains 11 residues. The chain's CDR3 is CASSEREGRFF. Complete variable domain (other parts from reference TRBV2 and TRBJ2-1): EPEVTQTPSHQVTQMGQEVILRCVPISNHLYFYWYRQILGQKVEFLVSFYNNEISEKSEIFDDQFSVERPDGSNFTLKIRSTKLEDSAMYFCASSEREGRFFGPGTRLTVL.

The chain links TRBV19 to TRBJ2-1; as DNA is missing, the TRBD2 call by TCRdb cannot be tested. Germline assignment: CDR1 LNHDA and CDR2 SQIVND (reference sequence). This CDR3 contains 12 residues. CDR3 residues: CASSGRSNEQFF.

The chain's CDR3 is CASSTGTMSYNEQFF. The chain employs TRBV5-1 and TRBJ2-1; TCRdb calls TRBD2, which cannot be checked without DNA. The CDR3 extends over 15 amino acids. The germline CDR1 and CDR2 sequences are SGHRS and YFSETQ.

The chain combines TRBV29-1 with TRBJ2-7; the D call of TRBD1 rests on TCRdb alone, since no DNA is present to check it. This CDR3 contains 12 residues. Germline-derived CDR1 and CDR2 are SQVTM and ANQGSEA. The CDR3 protein is CSVRGVSYEQYF.

This chain connects TRBV12-3 or TRBV12-4 to TRBJ1-2. The CDR3 length is 15 residues. CDR3 sequence reads: CASSLWQARNYGYTF.

V gene TRBV15 combines with J gene TRBJ2-3; TCRdb gives TRBD2 as the D gene, but with no DNA this cannot be confirmed. The germline V gene has CDR1 LNHNV and CDR2 YYDKDF (reference sequence). This CDR3 is 13 amino acids long. The CDR3 is CATSRDRGLDEYF.